Listed below are T cell receptor beta chains from one sample, sequenced in a study of T cell responses to AZD1222 COVID-19 vaccine. Here immunoSEQ multiplex PCR was the method, and the copy in TCRdb shows in-frame clones only, minus some. Counted here are around 140,000 clones, around 90% occurring once; the ten biggest clones make up approximately 1.6%. Sequencing was performed on peripheral blood, taken 28 days after the second AZD1222 dose. The receptors come from an adult who received the AZD1222 COVID-19 vaccine. Each CDR3 is given with its conserved first and last residue. D genes are given only for firm matches. The size of a clone is reported for some rows only, either as once, few or many, or as a class for expanded clones.

d_call: .
j_call: TRBJ1-5
clone_size: .
v_call: TRBV5-8
cdr3_nt: TGTGCCAGCAGCTTGGGGCGTAGGCCCCAGCATTTT
cdr3_aa: CASSLGRRPQHF

d_call: .
j_call: TRBJ2-7
clone_size: .
v_call: TRBV20-1
cdr3_nt: TGCAGTGCTAGTGGGTGGGGTGCCGCCTACGAGCAGTACTTC
cdr3_aa: CSASGWGAAYEQYF

d_call: TRBD2
j_call: TRBJ2-2
clone_size: .
v_call: TRBV5-1
cdr3_nt: TGCGCCAGCAGCCCGACTAGCGGGGGCCACAACACCGGGGAGCTGTTTTTT
cdr3_aa: CASSPTSGGHNTGELFF

d_call: .
j_call: TRBJ2-7
clone_size: few
v_call: TRBV6-2/TRBV6-3
cdr3_nt: TGTGCCAGCAGTCGGTCAGCCTCCTACGAGCAGTACTTC
cdr3_aa: CASSRSASYEQYF

d_call: .
j_call: TRBJ2-2
clone_size: .
v_call: TRBV7-8
cdr3_nt: TGTGCCAGCAGTTCACCTTGGACCGGGGAGCTGTTTTTT
cdr3_aa: CASSSPWTGELFF

d_call: .
j_call: TRBJ2-1
clone_size: .
v_call: TRBV27
cdr3_nt: TGTGCCAGCAGTTTATTTAAAAGGGTCGACGACGGGCGGGGCTACAATGAGCAGTTCTTC
cdr3_aa: CASSLFKRVDDGRGYNEQFF

d_call: TRBD1
j_call: TRBJ2-5
clone_size: .
v_call: TRBV27
cdr3_nt: TGTGCCAGCAGTTTTCTTACAGGGGGCAACCCGGTGGAGACCCAGTACTTC
cdr3_aa: CASSFLTGGNPVETQYF

d_call: .
j_call: TRBJ1-1
clone_size: few
v_call: TRBV7-9
cdr3_nt: TGTGCCAGCAGCTTAGCGGCCGGGGGGGCGAGTGAAGCTTTCTTT
cdr3_aa: CASSLAAGGASEAFF

d_call: TRBD2
j_call: TRBJ2-3
clone_size: .
v_call: TRBV5-1
cdr3_nt: TGCGCCAGCAGCTCCGGGACTAGCGGGAGGCAGGGGGGGGATACGCAGTATTTT
cdr3_aa: CASSSGTSGRQGGDTQYF

d_call: TRBD1
j_call: TRBJ1-4
clone_size: .
v_call: TRBV10-3
cdr3_nt: TGTGCCATCAGCGGGGACAGGGGTCTGGCTAATGAAAAACTGTTTTTT
cdr3_aa: CAISGDRGLANEKLFF

d_call: .
j_call: TRBJ1-2
clone_size: .
v_call: TRBV5-1
cdr3_nt: TGCGCCAGCAGCTTGGCCCAGGGTTCGGACGGCTACACCTTC
cdr3_aa: CASSLAQGSDGYTF

d_call: .
j_call: TRBJ1-1
clone_size: .
v_call: TRBV30
cdr3_nt: TGTGCCTGGAGTGTACGCAGGGCCACTGAAGCTTTCTTT
cdr3_aa: CAWSVRRATEAFF

d_call: .
j_call: TRBJ1-2
clone_size: .
v_call: TRBV3-1/TRBV3-2
cdr3_nt: TGTGCCAGCAGCCTCCCCCCCGGGTATGGCTACACCTTC
cdr3_aa: CASSLPPGYGYTF

d_call: .
j_call: TRBJ1-2
clone_size: .
v_call: TRBV28
cdr3_nt: TGTGCCAGCAGTTTGGTGAACTATGGCTACACCTTC
cdr3_aa: CASSLVNYGYTF

d_call: .
j_call: TRBJ1-1
clone_size: .
v_call: TRBV11-2
cdr3_nt: TGTGCCAGCAGCTTAGTTCAGGTTGGAACTGAAGCTTTCTTT
cdr3_aa: CASSLVQVGTEAFF

d_call: .
j_call: TRBJ1-2
clone_size: .
v_call: TRBV20-1
cdr3_nt: TGCAGTGCTAGTCAGGGATCCTATGGCTACACCTTC
cdr3_aa: CSASQGSYGYTF

d_call: TRBD1
j_call: TRBJ1-1
clone_size: .
v_call: TRBV6-2/TRBV6-3
cdr3_nt: TGTGCCAGCAGCCCTCGGACAGGAAGGAGGATCGGAACTGAAGCTTTCTTT
cdr3_aa: CASSPRTGRRIGTEAFF

d_call: TRBD1
j_call: TRBJ2-7
clone_size: few
v_call: TRBV6-5
cdr3_nt: TGTGCCAGCAGTTTGACAGGGGGAACCTACGAGCAGTACTTC
cdr3_aa: CASSLTGGTYEQYF

d_call: .
j_call: TRBJ1-6
clone_size: .
v_call: TRBV28
cdr3_nt: TGTGCCAGCAGCTCGGTGGGGTTGAGCTCCTATAATTCACCCCTCCACTTT
cdr3_aa: CASSSVGLSSYNSPLHF

d_call: TRBD2
j_call: TRBJ2-1
clone_size: .
v_call: TRBV3-1/TRBV3-2
cdr3_nt: TGTGCCAGCAGCCATAACGGGAGGAGGGATGAGCAGTTCTTC
cdr3_aa: CASSHNGRRDEQFF

d_call: TRBD1
j_call: TRBJ2-1
clone_size: .
v_call: TRBV2
cdr3_nt: TGTGCCAGCAGTGAAGAACAGGGGAGCTACAATGAGCAGTTCTTC
cdr3_aa: CASSEEQGSYNEQFF

d_call: TRBD2
j_call: TRBJ2-1
clone_size: few
v_call: TRBV7-6
cdr3_nt: TGTGCCAGCAGCTTAGGGAACCTAGCGGGCAATGAGCAGTTCTTC
cdr3_aa: CASSLGNLAGNEQFF

d_call: TRBD2
j_call: TRBJ2-1
clone_size: .
v_call: TRBV6-2/TRBV6-3
cdr3_nt: TGTGCCAGCAGTTACGTGGGAGGGCCCCATGAGCAGTTCTTC
cdr3_aa: CASSYVGGPHEQFF

d_call: .
j_call: TRBJ1-2
clone_size: .
v_call: TRBV28
cdr3_nt: TGTGCCAGCAGTTTTGGGGGGGCGCCTTCTAACTATGGCTACACCTTC
cdr3_aa: CASSFGGAPSNYGYTF

d_call: .
j_call: TRBJ2-7
clone_size: .
v_call: TRBV4-2
cdr3_nt: TGTGCCAGCAGCCAAGATTGGCGGCCCAAACTCGACGAGCAGTACTTC
cdr3_aa: CASSQDWRPKLDEQYF

d_call: .
j_call: TRBJ1-2
clone_size: .
v_call: TRBV12-3/TRBV12-4
cdr3_nt: TGTGCCAGCACACGGGATTTCTATGGCTACACCTTC
cdr3_aa: CASTRDFYGYTF

d_call: .
j_call: TRBJ1-1
clone_size: once
v_call: TRBV11-2
cdr3_nt: TGTGCCAGCAGCTTAGCTCAGGCGACTGAAGCTTTCTTT
cdr3_aa: CASSLAQATEAFF

d_call: .
j_call: TRBJ1-2
clone_size: .
v_call: TRBV28
cdr3_nt: TGTGCCAGCAGTAGGGGGGGAAGCGGGGCTAACTATGGCTACACCTTC
cdr3_aa: CASSRGGSGANYGYTF

d_call: .
j_call: TRBJ1-2
clone_size: .
v_call: TRBV5-4
cdr3_nt: TGTGCCAGCAGCTTACGCAGCACTACTAACTATGGCTACACCTTC
cdr3_aa: CASSLRSTTNYGYTF

d_call: .
j_call: TRBJ2-2
clone_size: .
v_call: TRBV28
cdr3_nt: TGTGCCAGCAGTTTAGGTCAGGGCGACACCGGGGAGCTGTTTTTT
cdr3_aa: CASSLGQGDTGELFF

d_call: .
j_call: TRBJ1-1
clone_size: .
v_call: TRBV28
cdr3_nt: TGTGCCACCCAGGGCCCAGTCACTGAAGCTTTCTTT
cdr3_aa: CATQGPVTEAFF

d_call: .
j_call: TRBJ1-4
clone_size: .
v_call: TRBV30
cdr3_nt: TGTGCCTGGAGTGTAGGCGGGGGGAATAATGAAAAACTGTTTTTT
cdr3_aa: CAWSVGGGNNEKLFF

d_call: .
j_call: TRBJ1-1
clone_size: .
v_call: TRBV2
cdr3_nt: TGTGCCAGCAGTGAAGGGGGGGGACCGAACACTGAAGCTTTCTTT
cdr3_aa: CASSEGGGPNTEAFF

d_call: TRBD1
j_call: TRBJ1-1
clone_size: many
v_call: TRBV5-4
cdr3_nt: TGTGCCAGCAGCTTTTCCGGGACAGCGAACACTGAAGCTTTCTTT
cdr3_aa: CASSFSGTANTEAFF

d_call: .
j_call: TRBJ2-1
clone_size: .
v_call: TRBV7-9
cdr3_nt: TGTGCCAGCAGCTTAAGGGCGCACAATGAGCAGTTCTTC
cdr3_aa: CASSLRAHNEQFF

d_call: .
j_call: TRBJ2-5
clone_size: .
v_call: TRBV5-6
cdr3_nt: TGTGCCAGCAGCTCCCTGGGACCCGTTCGCCAAGAGACCCAGTACTTC
cdr3_aa: CASSSLGPVRQETQYF

d_call: .
j_call: TRBJ1-1
clone_size: .
v_call: TRBV28
cdr3_nt: TGTGCCAGCAATTTATGGGGCCGGGCTGAAGCTTTCTTT
cdr3_aa: CASNLWGRAEAFF

d_call: TRBD2
j_call: TRBJ2-5
clone_size: .
v_call: TRBV28
cdr3_nt: TGTGCCAGCAGACAACAACTAGCGGGGGGGCTCCAAGAGACCCAGTACTTC
cdr3_aa: CASRQQLAGGLQETQYF

d_call: TRBD1
j_call: TRBJ2-6
clone_size: .
v_call: TRBV5-4
cdr3_nt: TGTGCAGCGCTTAAGGCAGGGGGCGTTGGGTCTGGGGCCAACGTCCTGACTTTC
cdr3_aa: CAALKAGGVGSGANVLTF

d_call: .
j_call: TRBJ2-2
clone_size: .
v_call: TRBV9
cdr3_nt: TGTGCCAGCAGGGGTACGTTTAGGGCAGGCACCGGGGAGCTGTTTTTT
cdr3_aa: CASRGTFRAGTGELFF

d_call: TRBD2
j_call: TRBJ2-7
clone_size: .
v_call: TRBV28
cdr3_nt: TGTGCCAGCAGTGGCCCTACTAGCGTCGACTACGAGCAGTACTTC
cdr3_aa: CASSGPTSVDYEQYF

d_call: .
j_call: TRBJ2-7
clone_size: .
v_call: TRBV7-9
cdr3_nt: TGTGCCAGCAGCTTAGCGATCAGGGCGGGGGAGCAGTACTTC
cdr3_aa: CASSLAIRAGEQYF

d_call: .
j_call: TRBJ1-5
clone_size: .
v_call: TRBV28
cdr3_nt: TGTGCCAGCAGTCCGACCCGGGCCGGGGTTTTTCCCCAGCATTTT
cdr3_aa: CASSPTRAGVFPQHF

d_call: TRBD2
j_call: TRBJ2-2
clone_size: .
v_call: TRBV9
cdr3_nt: TGTGCCAGCAGCGTTTCCGGGGGGTTCACCGGGGAGCTGTTTTTT
cdr3_aa: CASSVSGGFTGELFF

d_call: TRBD2
j_call: TRBJ2-1
clone_size: once
v_call: TRBV2
cdr3_nt: TGTGCCAGCAGATACGGGACTAGCGGGGGCTCCTACAATGAGCAGTTCTTC
cdr3_aa: CASRYGTSGGSYNEQFF

d_call: .
j_call: TRBJ1-1
clone_size: .
v_call: TRBV13
cdr3_nt: TGTGCCAGCAGCTCCACACACACTGAAGCTTTCTTT
cdr3_aa: CASSSTHTEAFF